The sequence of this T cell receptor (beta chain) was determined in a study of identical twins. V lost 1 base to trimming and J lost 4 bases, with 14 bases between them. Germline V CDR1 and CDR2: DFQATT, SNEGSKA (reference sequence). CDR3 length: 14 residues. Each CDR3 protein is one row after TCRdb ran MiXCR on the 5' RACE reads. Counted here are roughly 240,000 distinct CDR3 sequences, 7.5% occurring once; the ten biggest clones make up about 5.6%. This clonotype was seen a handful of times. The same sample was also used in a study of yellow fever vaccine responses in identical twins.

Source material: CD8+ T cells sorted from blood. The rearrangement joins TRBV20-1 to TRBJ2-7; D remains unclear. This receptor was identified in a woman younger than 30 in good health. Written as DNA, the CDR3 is TGCAGTGCTAGAGCAATGGACGGATCATACGAGCAGTACTTC. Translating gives CSARAMDGSYEQYF.